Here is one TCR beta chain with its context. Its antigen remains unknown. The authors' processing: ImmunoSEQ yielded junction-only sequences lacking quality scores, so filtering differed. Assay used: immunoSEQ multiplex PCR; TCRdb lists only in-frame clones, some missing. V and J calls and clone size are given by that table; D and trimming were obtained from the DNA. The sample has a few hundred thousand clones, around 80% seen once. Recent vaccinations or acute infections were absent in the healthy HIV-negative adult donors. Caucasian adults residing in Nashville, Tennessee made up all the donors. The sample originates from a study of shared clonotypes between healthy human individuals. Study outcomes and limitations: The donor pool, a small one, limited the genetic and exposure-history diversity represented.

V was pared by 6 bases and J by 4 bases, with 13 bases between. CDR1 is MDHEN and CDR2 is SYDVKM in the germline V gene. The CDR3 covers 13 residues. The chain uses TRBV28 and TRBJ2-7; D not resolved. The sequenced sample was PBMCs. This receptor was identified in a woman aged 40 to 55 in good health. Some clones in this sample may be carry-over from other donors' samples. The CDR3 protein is CASRAPPEYEQYF. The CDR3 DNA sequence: TGTGCCAGCAGGGCCCCCCCAGAATACGAGCAGTACTTC.